These 26 T cell receptor beta chains originate from one sample sequenced in a study of breast tumors, draining lymph nodes, adjacent tissues (dated by TCRdb to the mid-2010s). The library was built by means of multiplex PCR. The instrument given in TCRdb is Illumina HiSeq 2000. TCRdb itself trimmed the public reads at Q25 with fastp, ran MiXCR and retained productive beta chains. Here each entry gathers all rows of one CDR3 protein and keeps the most common genes and DNA. Present in this sample are fewer than 200,000 distinct CDR3 sequences, approximately 30% of which were seen just once. The ten most abundant clones make up about 4% of the sample. Lymph node samples were obtained from the axillary draining lymph nodes of breast cancer patients. Sequencing was done on a sample of axillary lymph node tissue. The receptors here all came from a female donor with breast cancer. Some clones in this sample may be carry-over from other donors' samples.

This clonotype was recorded at least ten times. This chain uses TRBV24-1 with TRBJ1-5; 12 nucleotides align to TRBD1. The J segment lost 5 bases and the V segment lost 4 bases, leaving 5 bases of the junction unmatched. Germline CDR1 KGHDR, CDR2 SFDVKD. This CDR3 has 16 amino acids. The CDR3 loop is CATSDPGTGGDQPQHF. Written as DNA, the CDR3 is TGTGCCACCAGTGACCCCGGGACAGGGGGCGATCAGCCCCAGCATTTT.

The sample holds many counts of this clonotype. CDR3 sequence (DNA): TGTGCCAGCAGCCCCGGTGGGGGCAGGGTAGCATACAATGAGCAGTTCTTC. Its translation: CASSPGGGRVAYNEQFF. The V gene is TRBV7-3, the J gene TRBJ2-1; possible D gene TRBD1, 6 bases. This CDR3 has 17 residues. V lost 5 bases and J 4 bases, leaving 21 bases between the germline ends. The germline V gene has CDR1 SGHTA and CDR2 FQGTGA.

This clonotype was seen a single time. The V gene is TRBV14, the J gene TRBJ2-5; D perhaps matches TRBD1 (5 bases). Germline lookup yields CDR1 SGHDN and CDR2 FVKESK. This CDR3 comprises 12 residues. Trimming shortened V by 1 base and J by 5 bases, and 5 bases separated the two germline ends. The CDR3 reads CASSQGGETQYF. The CDR3 DNA follows: TGTGCCAGCAGCCAAGGGGGCGAGACCCAGTACTTC.

This clonotype showed up many times. V and J are TRBV7-2 and TRBJ2-2, with 11 bases aligning to TRBD1. CDR1 is SGHTA and CDR2 is FQGNSA in the germline V gene. The CDR3 is 17 residues long. Trimming at V came to 5 bases and at J to 6 bases, leaving 11 bases not matched to a gene. CDR3: CASSRPGQGVTAGELFF. CDR3 sequence (DNA): TGTGCCAGCAGCCGGCCGGGACAGGGGGTCACCGCCGGGGAGCTGTTTTTT.

This clonotype was seen repeatedly, ten times or more. This chain joins TRBV20-1 and TRBJ2-5; a possible D gene is TRBD2 (6 bases). CDR1 DFQATT and CDR2 SNEGSKA come from the germline V gene (reference sequence). Trimming took 1 base from V and 5 from J, leaving 20 bases between them. The CDR3 spans 16 residues. The CDR3 sequence is CSARGQYGGPGETQYF. CDR3 sequence (DNA): TGCAGTGCTAGAGGGCAATACGGAGGGCCGGGTGAGACCCAGTACTTC.

The sample holds many counts of this clonotype. The rearrangement joins TRBV19 to TRBJ2-3; D is possibly TRBD2 (6 bases). Germline V CDR1 and CDR2: LNHDA, SQIVND (reference sequence). Deletions cut 9 bases from V and 2 bases from J, with 15 bases between. CDR3 size: 14 residues. CDR3 residues: CASNRDSHTDTQYF. The CDR3 DNA reads as TGTGCCAGCAACCGGGACTCCCACACAGATACGCAGTATTTT.

This clonotype was detected ten times or more. The chain recombines TRBV5-6 with TRBJ1-3; D remains unclear. CDR1 is SGHDT, CDR2 YYEEEE, per germline. V was trimmed by 5 bases and J by 4 bases, leaving 13 bases between them. CDR3 length: 14 amino acids. CDR3 region: CASRRRKVGNTIYF. The CDR3 bases are TGTGCCAGCAGACGCCGAAAGGTGGGAAACACCATATATTTT. The complete variable domain, with remaining parts taken from reference TRBV5-6 and TRBJ1-3, reads DAGVTQSPTHLIKTRGQQVTLRCSPKSGHDTVSWYQQALGQGPQFIFQYYEEEERQRGNFPDRFSGHQFPNYSSELNVNALLLGDSALYLCASRRRKVGNTIYFGEGSWLTVV.

Remarks on this clonotype: Given the absence of the conserved phenylalanine or tryptophan at the CDR3 end, a read error is likely. The chain is built from TRBV7-3 and TRBJ1-5; unclear D gene. The CDR3 has 14 amino acids. Germline V gene lookup returns CDR1 SGHTA and CDR2 FQGTGA. V was shortened by 2 bases and J by 4 bases, with 9 bases between the two germline ends. DNA for the CDR3: TGTGCCAGCAGCTTATTGAACTTTAATCAGCCCCAGCATTCT. Its translation is CASSLLNFNQPQHS.

This chain links TRBV19 with TRBJ2-3; TRBD2 matches 9 bases. Germline V lookup: CDR1 LNHDA, CDR2 SQIVND (reference sequence). The CDR3 extends over 14 amino acids. The CDR3 DNA sequence: TGTCCCGATTGTCTAGCGGGGTGTGGTCCGACGCAGTATTTT. Protein product: CPDCLAGCGPTQYF.

This clonotype has a count of ten or more. The J gene is TRBJ2-1, the V gene TRBV19, with D perhaps matching TRBD1 (6 bases). V was shortened by 6 bases and J by 8 bases, with 11 bases between the two germline ends. The length of the CDR3 is 12 residues. CDR1 and CDR2 (germline): LNHDA, SQIVND (reference sequence). For the CDR3, the DNA is TGTGCCAGTAGGCCACAGGGCTATGAGCAGTTCTTC. Translated: CASRPQGYEQFF.

This clonotype showed up many times. J is TRBJ2-7 and V is TRBV5-1, with D perhaps assigned TRBD1 or TRBD2 (6 bases each). There are 17 residues in the CDR3. V lost 4 bases to trimming and J lost 0 bases, with 20 bases between them. Looked up from germline, CDR1 is SGHRS and CDR2 is YFSETQ. CDR3 sequence: CASSLRGVDRVSYEQYF. The CDR3 DNA is TGCGCCAGCAGCCTGAGGGGGGTGGACAGAGTCTCCTACGAGCAGTACTTC.

This CDR3 is CATSDPGQGYNEQFF. Written as DNA, the CDR3 is TGTGCCACCAGTGATCCGGGACAGGGATACAATGAGCAGTTCTTC. The V call is TRBV24-1, the J call TRBJ2-1; 9 bases are a match to TRBD1. Losses at the gene ends were 3 bases for V and 4 bases for J; bases not matched to a gene: 3. CDR1 is KGHDR and CDR2 is SFDVKD in the germline V gene. The CDR3 sequence is 15 residues long.

Concerning this clonotype: At one of its ends the junction is not consistent with the germline gene, which may arise from a read error. The chain links TRBV9 to TRBJ1-3; a weak D match, TRBD1 (6 bases). This CDR3 spans 15 amino acids. Germline V gene sequence: CDR1 SGDLS, CDR2 YYNGEE. CDR3 in DNA: TGTGCCAGCAGCGTGGCTACAGGGCTTGGAAACACCGTATATTTT. It is translated as CASSVATGLGNTVYF.

This clonotype occurred many times. The chain employs TRBV5-1 and TRBJ2-1, with 10 bases aligning to TRBD2. J was trimmed by 8 bases and V by 7 bases; bases with no gene match: 9. Germline-derived CDR1 and CDR2 are SGHRS and YFSETQ. The CDR3 spans 14 residues. CDR3 coding DNA: TGCGCCAGCGGTAGCGGGGGGTTGCTCGATGAGCAGTTCTTC. This sequence encodes CASGSGGLLDEQFF.

Comment on this clonotype: A much bigger clone sits one base away, suggesting this may be a read error. This chain uses TRBV7-2 with TRBJ1-2; possibly TRBD1 for D (6 bases). Germline loops: CDR1 SGHTA, CDR2 FQGNSA. The CDR3 covers 15 residues. V was pared by 5 bases and J by 3 bases, with 16 bases between. The CDR3 is CASSSRGALDYGYTF. The CDR3 DNA is TGTGCCAGCAGCAGCAGGGGCGCCCTGGACTATGGCTACACCTTC. The entire variable domain, with the rest obtained from reference TRBV7-2 and TRBJ1-2, is as follows: GAGVSQSPSNKVTEKGKDVELRCDPISGHTALYWYRQSLGQGLEFLIYFQGNSAPDKSGLPSDRFSAERTGGSVSTLTIQRTQQEDSAVYLCASSSRGALDYGYTFGSGTRLTVV.

This clonotype was observed many times. In nucleotides, the CDR3 is TGCAGTGCTAGTGAGTCGATAATCTCTGGAAACACCATATATTTT. Its translation is CSASESIISGNTIYF. This chain connects TRBV20-1 to TRBJ1-3; D remains ambiguous. V gave up 3 bases and J gave up 0 bases, with 12 bases separating them. The CDR3 covers 15 residues. Germline values: CDR1 DFQATT, CDR2 SNEGSKA (reference sequence).

This clonotype appeared many times. This chain links TRBV12-3 or TRBV12-4 with TRBJ2-5; D might be TRBD2 (6 bases). The CDR3 covers 12 residues. The V end was cut by 4 bases, the J end by 8 bases, with 11 bases between. The chain's CDR3 is CASSSSVATQYF. CDR3 bases: TGTGCCAGCAGTTCTAGCGTTGCTACCCAGTACTTC.

In this sample, this clonotype turned up many times. V usage is TRBV2 and J usage is TRBJ1-2; no reliable D call. The length of the CDR3 is 10 residues. V lost 3 bases to trimming and J lost 8 bases, with 4 bases between them. Germline CDR1 reads SNHLY; CDR2 reads FYNNEI. CDR3 amino acids: CASSDGGYTF. The CDR3 coding sequence is TGTGCCAGCAGTGATGGGGGCTACACCTTC.

The chain uses TRBV20-1 and TRBJ1-4, with D possibly matching TRBD1 (6 bases). Germline V CDR1 and CDR2: DFQATT, SNEGSKA (reference sequence). This CDR3 has 15 residues. Trimming took off 0 bases at V and 8 bases at J, with 16 bases between the two ends. The CDR3 protein is CSARDVRGIAEKLFF. The CDR3 region has the DNA TGCAGTGCTAGAGATGTAAGGGGGATAGCAGAAAAACTGTTTTTT.

This clonotype was seen at least ten times. The chain has TRBV9 and TRBJ2-2, with no clear D. This CDR3 comprises 12 residues. Germline CDR1 SGDLS, CDR2 YYNGEE. Trimming removed 6 bases at V and 7 bases at J, with 10 bases between. The CDR3 sequence is CASTMGNGELFF. The CDR3 DNA follows: TGTGCCAGCACCATGGGGAACGGGGAGCTGTTTTTT.

This clonotype was picked up a small number of times. A much larger clone sits a single nucleotide away, making a read error possible. This chain uses TRBV20-1 with TRBJ2-3; D might be TRBD1 (5 bases). Germline-derived CDR1 and CDR2 are DFQATT and SNEGSKA (reference sequence). The CDR3 length is 14 residues. The CDR3 loop reads CSARAGYSTATQYF. CDR3 sequence (DNA): TGCAGTGCTAGAGCAGGGTATAGCACAGCTACGCAGTATTTT.

This clonotype was picked up many times. The chain couples TRBV7-6 to TRBJ1-4, with unresolved D. The germline V gene encodes CDR1 SGHVS and CDR2 FNYEAQ. CDR3 length equals 14 residues. The ends were cut back, 3 bases at V and 3 bases at J, with 8 bases in the middle. This chain's CDR3 is CASSLGYSNEKLFF. CDR3 bases: TGTGCCAGCAGCTTGGGGTACTCTAATGAAAAACTGTTTTTT.

This clonotype was seen at least ten times. The chain links TRBV7-2 to TRBJ1-2; D is possibly TRBD1 (6 bases). CDR3 size: 14 residues. CDR1 and CDR2 from the germline V gene are SGHTA and FQGNSA. Trimming stripped 5 bases from V and 2 bases from J, with 12 bases between. CDR3 sequence: CASSTGQGNYGYTF. The CDR3 nucleotides read TGTGCCAGCAGCACGGGACAAGGGAACTATGGCTACACCTTC.

The chain carries TRBV19 and TRBJ1-6, with a possible D match to TRBD1 (5 bases). This CDR3 contains 16 residues. Trimming took off 4 bases at V and 9 bases at J, with 19 bases between the two ends. CDR1 is LNHDA, CDR2 SQIVND, per germline (reference sequence). CDR3 loop: CASSTLAGHTGSPLHF. In DNA form, the CDR3 reads TGTGCCAGTAGTACTTTAGCCGGCCATACAGGTTCACCCCTCCACTTT. Based on the CDR3 plus reference TRBV19 and TRBJ1-6, the full variable domain is DGGITQSPKYLFRKEGQNVTLSCEQNLNHDAMYWYRQDPGQGLRLIYYSQIVNDFQKGDIAEGYSVSREKKESFPLTVTSAQKNPTAFYLCASSTLAGHTGSPLHFGNGTRLTVT.

This clonotype was detected ten times or more. The chain recombines TRBV4-1 with TRBJ1-6; 7 bases match TRBD1. V trimming: 0 bases; J trimming: 0 bases; junction bases outside the gene matches: 5. CDR3 length: 18 residues. CDR1 and CDR2 (germline): MGHRA, YSYEKL. The CDR3 region has the DNA TGCGCCAGCAGCCAAGAGGGGACAGCGAGCTCCTATAATTCACCCCTCCACTTT. It yields the protein CASSQEGTASSYNSPLHF.

In this sample, this clonotype turned up many times. The rearrangement joins TRBV9 to TRBJ2-1; D is ambiguous. CDR3 size: 13 residues. Germline V gene lookup returns CDR1 SGDLS and CDR2 YYNGEE. The ends were cut back, 0 bases at V and 3 bases at J, with 4 bases in the middle. CDR3 DNA: TGTGCCAGCAGCGTAGCGGGCTACAATGAGCAGTTCTTC. It yields the protein CASSVAGYNEQFF.